The 10 T cell receptor beta chains reported below all come from one sample, sequenced in a study of blood T cell repertoires in COVID-19 (dated by TCRdb to the early 2020s). To prepare the library, the immunoSEQ multiplex PCR assay was applied. Sourced from immuneACCESS, this table was stored by TCRdb with only in-frame sequences that have V and J called. A share of the clones is absent; for the studies checked, an unresolved V gene accounts for under half, and the remainder has no known explanation. This sample lists some 200,000 clones; more than 75% were detected once. About 6% of the sample is taken by the ten largest. Material: peripheral blood. The receptor set was obtained from a man older than 75 with acute or convalescent COVID-19.

The count of this clone is one. The rearrangement links TRBV28 to TRBJ1-2, with D unclear. The CDR3 runs to 13 residues. Germline values: CDR1 MDHEN, CDR2 SYDVKM. The CDR3 sequence is CAYRELANYGYTF. The DNA for the CDR3 is TGTGCTTACCGCGAACTTGCTAACTATGGCTACACCTTC.

The chain employs TRBV5-8 and TRBJ2-1; 11 nucleotides agree with TRBD2. The CDR3 length is 15 residues. The V gene's germline CDR1 is SGHTS and CDR2 YDEGEE. V lost 2 bases to trimming and J lost 3 bases; unmatched junction nucleotides: 1. The CDR3 DNA reads as TGTGCCAGCAGCTTAGGGACTAGCGGCTACAATGAGCAGTTCTTC. Protein: CASSLGTSGYNEQFF.

DNA for the CDR3: TGTGCCAGCAGCGCACCCGGGACTAGCGGGAGAAGAGAGCAGTACTTC. Translating gives CASSAPGTSGRREQYF. The genes are TRBV14 and TRBJ2-7, with TRBD2 matching 14 bases. Germline V gives CDR1 SGHDN, CDR2 FVKESK. J lost 7 bases, V lost 5 bases, and 10 bases had no gene match. The CDR3 sequence is 16 residues long.

This clone has a single count. The chain links TRBV20-1 to TRBJ2-7, with no clear D. The CDR3 length is 11 residues. Germline loops: CDR1 DFQATT, CDR2 SNEGSKA (reference sequence). The V end was cut by 6 bases, the J end by 3 bases, with 9 bases between. The DNA of the CDR3 is TGCAGTGCGAGTAGCTACTACGAGCAGTACTTC. Residues: CSASSYYEQYF.

This sequence joins TRBV6-2 or TRBV6-3 and TRBJ2-7; 8 positions agree with TRBD2. This CDR3 is built from 17 residues. CDR1 and CDR2 (germline): MNHEY, SVGEGT. Unmatched junction bases numbered 10, after V lost 2 bases and J lost 1 base. CDR3 amino acids: CASSYRLGGRSSYEQYV. In DNA, the CDR3 is TGTGCCAGCAGTTACCGCCTGGGCGGGAGGTCGTCCTACGAGCAGTACGTC.

V and J are TRBV9 and TRBJ2-7; a possible D gene is TRBD1 (5 bases). The length of the CDR3 is 15 residues. Germline assignment: CDR1 SGDLS and CDR2 YYNGEE. Trimming left V 0 bases short and J 3 bases short, with 13 bases between. The CDR3 region is CASSVEGPTVYEQYF. The CDR3 DNA follows: TGTGCCAGCAGCGTAGAGGGCCCGACAGTCTACGAGCAGTACTTC.

V and J are TRBV7-9 and TRBJ1-4; 10 bases align to TRBD1. This CDR3 comprises 15 residues. J gave up 6 bases and V 0 bases, and 1 base lay outside the gene matches. Germline V gene data show CDR1 as SEHNR and CDR2 as FQNEAQ (reference sequence). DNA for the CDR3: TGTGCCAGCAGCTTAGCTGGGACAGGGGATGAAAAACTGTTTTTT. Translating gives CASSLAGTGDEKLFF. Together with reference TRBV7-9 and TRBJ1-4, the CDR3 gives the full variable domain: DTGVSQNPRHKITKRGQNVTFRCDPISEHNRLYWYRQTLGQGPEFLTYFQNEAQLEKSRLLSDRFSAERPKGSFSTLEIQRTEQGDSAMYLCASSLAGTGDEKLFFGSGTQLSVL.

The V call is TRBV18, the J call TRBJ1-4; 7 bases match TRBD1. Germline V CDR1 and CDR2: KGHSH, LQKENI. The CDR3 totals 17 residues. The junction had 4 bases not matched to a gene; V was cut back by 0 bases and J by 0 bases. The CDR3 bases are TGTGCCAGCTCACCACCTCGGCAGGGGGCAACTAATGAAAAACTGTTTTTT. This translates into CASSPPRQGATNEKLFF. The entire variable domain, with the rest obtained from reference TRBV18 and TRBJ1-4, is as follows: NAGVMQNPRHLVRRRGQEARLRCSPMKGHSHVYWYRQLPEEGLKFMVYLQKENIIDESGMPKERFSAEFPKEGPSILRIQQVVRGDSAAYFCASSPPRQGATNEKLFFGSGTQLSVL.

This clone was observed a single time. V gene TRBV14 combines with J gene TRBJ2-5; D uncertain. V was shortened by 4 bases and J by 1 base, with 7 bases between the two germline ends. Germline lookup yields CDR1 SGHDN and CDR2 FVKESK. This CDR3 contains 13 residues. CDR3 in DNA: TGTGCCAGCAGCCCATTAGCCCAAGAGACCCAGTACTTC. It is translated as CASSPLAQETQYF. Using reference TRBV14 and TRBJ2-5 for the parts outside the CDR3, the full variable domain is EAGVTQFPSHSVIEKGQTVTLRCDPISGHDNLYWYRRVMGKEIKFLLHFVKESKQDESGMPNNRFLAERTGGTYSTLKVQPAELEDSGVYFCASSPLAQETQYFGPGTRLLVL.

The V and J genes are TRBV3-1 (or the pseudogene TRBV3-2) and TRBJ2-7; no definite D call. Germline V gene sequence: CDR1 LGHDT, CDR2 YNNKEL (reference sequence). The ends were cut back, 2 bases at V and 6 bases at J, with 26 bases in the middle. The CDR3 has 18 amino acids. The CDR3 is CASSQQTDPRDGQAEQYV. CDR3 bases: TGTGCCAGCAGCCAACAGACTGACCCAAGAGATGGCCAAGCCGAGCAGTACGTC.